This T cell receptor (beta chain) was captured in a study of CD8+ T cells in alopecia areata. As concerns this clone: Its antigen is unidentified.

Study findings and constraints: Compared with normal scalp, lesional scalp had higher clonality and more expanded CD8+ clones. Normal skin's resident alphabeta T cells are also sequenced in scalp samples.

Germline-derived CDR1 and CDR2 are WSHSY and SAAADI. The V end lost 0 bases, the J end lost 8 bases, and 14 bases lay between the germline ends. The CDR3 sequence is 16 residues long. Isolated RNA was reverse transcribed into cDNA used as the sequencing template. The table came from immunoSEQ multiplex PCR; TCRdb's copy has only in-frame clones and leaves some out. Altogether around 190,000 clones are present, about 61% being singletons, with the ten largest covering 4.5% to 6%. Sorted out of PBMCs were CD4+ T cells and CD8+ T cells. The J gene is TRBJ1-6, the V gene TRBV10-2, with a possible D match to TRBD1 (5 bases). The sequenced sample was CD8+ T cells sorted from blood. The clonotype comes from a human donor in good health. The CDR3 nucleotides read TGCGCCAGCAGTGAGTCTGGGGCTGGAGTATATTCACCCCTCCACTTT. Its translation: CASSESGAGVYSPLHF.